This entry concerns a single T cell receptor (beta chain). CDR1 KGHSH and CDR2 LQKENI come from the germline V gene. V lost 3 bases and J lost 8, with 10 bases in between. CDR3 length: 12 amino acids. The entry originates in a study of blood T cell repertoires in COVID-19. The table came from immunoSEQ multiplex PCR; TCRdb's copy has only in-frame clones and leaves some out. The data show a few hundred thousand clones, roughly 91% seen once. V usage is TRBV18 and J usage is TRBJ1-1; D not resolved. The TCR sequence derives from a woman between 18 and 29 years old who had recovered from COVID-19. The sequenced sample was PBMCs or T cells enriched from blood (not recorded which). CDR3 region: CASSPDRVEAFF. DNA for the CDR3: TGTGCCAGCTCACCCGACCGGGTCGAAGCTTTCTTT.